This T cell receptor beta chain was sequenced for a study of blood T cell repertoires in COVID-19. Across the whole study: The origin of the acute and convalescent COVID-19 samples was the United States, Italy and Spain. Sources were T cells, B-cell-depleted T cells, or PBMCs; the material itself was cDNA or gDNA.

In the original analysis: The assay estimated nucleated cells by amplifying reference gene primers. Here immunoSEQ multiplex PCR was the method, and the copy in TCRdb shows in-frame clones only, minus some. D and trimming were read from the DNA, whereas the V and J calls and clone size are those reported in that table. The sample gives just under 75,000 clones, approximately 80% of which show up once; under 3% is in the top ten. The sequencing input was peripheral blood. The source of this sequence is a man at least 80 years old with active or convalescent COVID-19.

The chain's CDR3 is CASSLRRGGATGELFF. The CDR3 DNA is TGTGCCAGCAGCTTACGGCGCGGGGGGGCCACCGGGGAGCTGTTTTTT. This chain connects TRBV7-2 to TRBJ2-2, with 9 positions matching TRBD2. CDR3 length equals 16 residues. The germline gives CDR1 SGHTA, CDR2 FQGNSA. Trimming cost V 2 bases and J 4 bases; bases outside gene matches: 5.